These T cell receptor beta chains were read from a single sample in a study of CXCR3-negative and CXCR3-positive naive CD8 T cells. From its re-call of the 5' RACE reads, TCRdb lists each CDR3 protein once, without DNA. Recorded here are about 82,000 distinct CDR3 sequences; the top ten clones represent 0.95% to 1.4%. The material sequenced was naive CXCR3- CD8+ T cells from blood. The receptors originated from a human donor in good health. Some clones in this sample may be carry-over from other donors' samples. Both conserved end residues are part of each CDR3. Fields, in order: V gene, J gene, CDR3 protein.

TRBV7-2	TRBJ2-1	CASSLTTGGSIEQFF
TRBV12-3/TRBV12-4	TRBJ1-1	CASSSMGLNTEAFF
TRBV7-3	TRBJ2-1	CASSLRGALVNEQFF
TRBV7-2	TRBJ2-7	CASSFQGAPGYEQYF
TRBV5-1	TRBJ1-2	CASSSRDRGGYGYTF
TRBV7-9	TRBJ1-1	CASSLGSLDTEAFF
TRBV7-9	TRBJ1-2	CASGTSEIGAYGYTF
TRBV18	TRBJ1-3	CASSPSGGTGNTIYF
TRBV20-1	TRBJ2-7	CSVEGVTSGRAYEQYF
TRBV29-1	TRBJ2-3	CSVKGFLAGDGIGDTQYF
TRBV4-3	TRBJ1-1	CASSLSLTGHNGAFF
TRBV5-1	TRBJ1-1	CASSLDGSGVTEAFF
TRBV7-9	TRBJ2-1	CASSRFGADEQFF
TRBV6-5	TRBJ2-1	CASSYSAGPNEQFF
TRBV19	TRBJ2-6	CASKGGSGANVLTF
TRBV12-3/TRBV12-4	TRBJ2-1	CASIPTNHNEQFF
TRBV29-1	TRBJ2-7	CSVDAGSSYEQYF
TRBV12-3/TRBV12-4	TRBJ2-1	CASSLSGGPYNEQFF
TRBV5-4	TRBJ1-3	CASSLRGANGNTIYF
TRBV5-5	TRBJ1-5	CASSLGYSNQPQHF